A selection of T cell receptor beta chains follows, all from one sample in a study. TCRdb re-derived calls from the 5' RACE reads in MiXCR, one entry per CDR3 protein. The data show about 57,000 distinct CDR3 sequences, about 28% seen once. Sequenced material: tumor-infiltrating memory CD4+ T cells sorted from the breast tumor. The source of these receptors is a female donor with breast cancer. CDR3s include the opening cysteine and the closing phenylalanine or tryptophan. Each record gives: D gene, V gene, J gene, clone size, CDR3 protein, CDR3 DNA. A D gene is named only where the DNA matches it firmly. Only part of the rows carry a size: once, few, many, or a class if the clone is expanded.

D: TRBD2
V: TRBV5-1
J: TRBJ2-1
size: few
CDR3: CASSPPRLAGGNEQFF
DNA: TGCGCCAGCAGCCCTCCTCGACTAGCGGGAGGCAATGAGCAGTTCTTC

D: -
V: TRBV4-3
J: TRBJ2-2
size: few
CDR3: CASSQMTANTGELFF
DNA: TGCGCCAGCAGCCAAATGACAGCGAACACCGGGGAGCTGTTTTTT

D: TRBD1
V: TRBV5-1
J: TRBJ2-7
size: -
CDR3: CASSLDRGQYEQYF
DNA: TGCGCCAGCAGCTTGGACAGGGGGCAGTACGAGCAGTACTTC

D: TRBD1
V: TRBV15
J: TRBJ1-1
size: few
CDR3: CATSLGQGLEAFF
DNA: TGTGCCACCAGCTTGGGACAGGGACTTGAAGCTTTCTTT

D: -
V: TRBV21-1
J: TRBJ2-1
size: few
CDR3: CASSNPDSQSYNEQFF
DNA: TGTGCCAGCAGCAACCCCGATAGTCAGAGCTACAATGAGCAGTTCTTC

D: TRBD2
V: TRBV5-1
J: TRBJ2-1
size: -
CDR3: CASSLALGGLASNEQFF
DNA: TGCGCCAGCAGCTTGGCCCTAGGGGGACTAGCGTCCAATGAGCAGTTCTTC

D: TRBD2
V: TRBV7-2
J: TRBJ2-1
size: -
CDR3: CASSEGRLAGAYEQFF
DNA: TGTGCCAGCAGCGAAGGCCGACTAGCGGGAGCTTATGAGCAGTTCTTC

D: -
V: TRBV20-1
J: TRBJ1-5
size: -
CDR3: CSANSGGRVDSNQPQHF
DNA: TGCAGTGCAAACAGCGGGGGCAGGGTTGATTCCAATCAGCCCCAGCATTTT

D: -
V: TRBV5-1
J: TRBJ2-5
size: many
CDR3: CASSLSGQRETQYF
DNA: TGCGCCAGCAGCCTATCGGGCCAACGGGAGACCCAGTACTTC

D: -
V: TRBV7-2
J: TRBJ2-3
size: few
CDR3: CASTLTGEYGDTQYF
DNA: TGTGCCAGCACCCTAACTGGGGAGTACGGCGATACGCAGTATTTT

D: TRBD2
V: TRBV24-1
J: TRBJ2-2
size: -
CDR3: CATRGLADTGELFF
DNA: TGTGCCACCAGGGGACTAGCAGACACCGGGGAGCTGTTTTTT

D: -
V: TRBV6-2/TRBV6-3
J: TRBJ2-1
size: -
CDR3: CASSYGERVNKQFF
DNA: TGTGCCAGCAGTTACGGGGAGCGAGTTAATAAGCAGTTCTTC

D: -
V: TRBV7-9
J: TRBJ2-1
size: few
CDR3: CASSLGRGVYNEQFF
DNA: TGTGCCAGCAGCCTCGGGAGAGGGGTTTACAATGAGCAGTTCTTC

D: -
V: TRBV6-5
J: TRBJ1-4
size: -
CDR3: CASRPTFDEKLFF
DNA: TGTGCCAGCAGGCCCACCTTCGATGAAAAACTGTTTTTT

D: -
V: TRBV7-8
J: TRBJ2-2
size: few
CDR3: CANSLRGMNTGELFF
DNA: TGTGCCAACAGCTTACGGGGTATGAACACCGGGGAGCTGTTTTTT

D: -
V: TRBV5-1
J: TRBJ2-1
size: -
CDR3: CASSSRLQSSYNEQFF
DNA: TGCGCCAGCAGCTCCAGGCTCCAGAGCTCCTACAATGAGCAGTTCTTC

D: TRBD1
V: TRBV6-6
J: TRBJ1-4
size: -
CDR3: CASSYFGQGAGEKLFF
DNA: TGTGCCAGCAGTTACTTTGGACAGGGGGCAGGTGAAAAACTGTTTTTT

D: TRBD2
V: TRBV7-9
J: TRBJ2-1
size: -
CDR3: CASSLVGEGHNEQFF
DNA: TGTGCCAGCAGCTTAGTCGGGGAGGGGCACAATGAGCAGTTCTTC

D: -
V: TRBV7-4
J: TRBJ2-7
size: -
CDR3: CASRAYGLSSYEQYF
DNA: TGTGCCAGCAGGGCTTACGGGCTGAGCTCCTACGAGCAGTACTTC

D: TRBD1
V: TRBV30
J: TRBJ1-1
size: few
CDR3: CAWGTGVAFF
DNA: TGTGCCTGGGGAACAGGGGTAGCTTTCTTT